These 27 T cell receptor beta chains came from one sample sequenced in a study of cytomegalovirus exposure and HLA in healthy donors. The PCR used 60 Vbeta and 13 Jbeta primers. Only in-frame clones appear in the TCRdb table, and some are missing; sequencing was by immunoSEQ multiplex PCR. The sample includes 150,000 to 200,000 clones, approximately 76% of them seen just once. Sequenced: PBMCs. These receptors were taken from a female donor in good health and CMV-seronegative.

This clone was detected only a few times. The chain combines TRBV4-2 with TRBJ2-2; weak D call: TRBD2 (6 bases). CDR3 length: 18 amino acids. With 4 bases removed from V and 0 bases from J, the gap between germline ends came to 18 bases. Per the germline V gene, CDR1 is LGHNA and CDR2 is YNFKEQ. CDR3 protein: CASSRASPGEANTGELFF. The DNA of the CDR3 is TGTGCCAGCAGCCGAGCAAGCCCGGGAGAAGCGAACACCGGGGAGCTGTTTTTT.

V and J are TRBV4-2 and TRBJ1-4; tentative D call: TRBD1 (6 bases). The CDR3 has 15 residues. Trimming took off 0 bases at V and 9 bases at J, with 14 bases between the two ends. From germline, CDR1 is LGHNA and CDR2 YNFKEQ. The CDR3 region is CASSQDPQGRKKLFF. CDR3 nucleotides: TGTGCCAGCAGCCAAGATCCCCAGGGGCGGAAAAAACTGTTTTTT.

In DNA, the CDR3 is TGTGCCAGCAGCCCGGGACAGGGCTATGGCTACACCTTC. This gives the protein CASSPGQGYGYTF. The V and J genes are TRBV7-9 and TRBJ1-2, with 9 bases aligning to TRBD1. The CDR3 has 13 amino acids. Germline V lookup: CDR1 SEHNR, CDR2 FQNEAQ (reference sequence). The V and J ends lost 5 bases and 4 bases, in that order; junction bases with no gene match: 2.

V gene TRBV5-1 combines with J gene TRBJ1-1; D might be TRBD1 (5 bases). CDR3 length: 15 residues. Germline V CDR1 and CDR2: SGHRS, YFSETQ. V gave up 3 bases and J gave up 2 bases, with 14 bases separating them. The CDR3 here is CASSWTGDRNTEAFF. DNA of the CDR3: TGCGCCAGCAGCTGGACGGGAGACAGAAACACTGAAGCTTTCTTT.

V gene TRBV5-1 combines with J gene TRBJ1-1, with D possibly TRBD1 on 5 matching bases. V lost 7 bases and J lost 0, with 13 bases in between. There are 14 residues in the CDR3. CDR1 and CDR2 from the germline V gene are SGHRS and YFSETQ. For the CDR3, the DNA is TGCGCCAGCCGCGAGCAGGGTATGAACACTGAAGCTTTCTTT. It is translated as CASREQGMNTEAFF.

The J gene is TRBJ2-3, the V gene TRBV11-1; TRBD2 matches at 12 bases. CDR1 and CDR2 (germline): SGHAT, FQDESV (reference sequence). V lost 5 bases, J lost 1 base, and 4 bases stayed unmatched. The CDR3 has 16 amino acids. The CDR3 coding sequence is TGTGCCAGCAGCCCCCGACTAGCGGGAGGCACAGATACGCAGTATTTT. Protein sequence: CASSPRLAGGTDTQYF.

This rearrangement joins TRBV2 to TRBJ1-1; D gene unclear. In germline, CDR1 is SNHLY, CDR2 FYNNEI. The CDR3 sequence is 13 residues long. V was clipped by 5 bases and J by 7 bases, with 14 bases between them. CDR3 nucleotide sequence: TGTGCCAGCAGTCGCAACCCGCGGAGTGAAGCTTTCTTT. This gives the protein CASSRNPRSEAFF.

This clone was seen a few times. This sequence joins TRBV27 and TRBJ2-1; 8 bases map to TRBD2. Germline V gene lookup returns CDR1 MNHEY and CDR2 SMNVEV (reference sequence). The CDR3 has 16 amino acids. Trimming removed 2 bases from V and 4 bases from J; junction bases left unmatched: 7. Here the CDR3 DNA reads TGTGCCAGCAGTTTAGAAGTAGCGGGAAGTTACAATGAGCAGTTCTTC. Translation gives CASSLEVAGSYNEQFF.

The rearrangement uses TRBV18 and TRBJ2-5, with 8 bases identical to TRBD2. The CDR3 sequence is 16 residues long. V dropped 6 bases and J dropped 5; count of bases not matched to a gene: 14. CDR1 is KGHSH and CDR2 is LQKENI in the germline V gene. CDR3 in DNA: TGTGCCAGCTCCCTGATGACTAGCGCAGTGGGGGAGACCCAGTACTTC. Translating gives CASSLMTSAVGETQYF.

The CDR3 nucleotides are TGCGCCAGCAGCTTGAATACAGGGAACTATGGCTACACCTTC. Amino acids: CASSLNTGNYGYTF. This chain uses TRBV5-1 with TRBJ1-2; D is possibly TRBD1 (6 bases). There are 14 residues in the CDR3. Germline V gene lookup returns CDR1 SGHRS and CDR2 YFSETQ. The ends were cut back, 1 base at V and 2 bases at J, with 9 bases in the middle.

The chain employs TRBV5-5 and TRBJ2-7, with TRBD1 identical over 7 bases. Trimming took 4 bases from V and 0 from J; bases not matched to a gene: 7. The CDR3 runs to 15 residues. Germline V gene sequence: CDR1 SGHKS, CDR2 YYEKEE (reference sequence). CDR3 DNA sequence: TGTGCCAGCAGCACAGGGGACAGCTTCTCCTACGAGCAGTACTTC. Its protein is CASSTGDSFSYEQYF. Based on the CDR3 plus reference TRBV5-5 and TRBJ2-7, the full variable domain is DAGVTQSPTHLIKTRGQQVTLRCSPISGHKSVSWYQQVLGQGPQFIFQYYEKEERGRGNFPDRFSARQFPNYSSELNVNALLLGDSALYLCASSTGDSFSYEQYFGPGTRLTVT.

V usage is TRBV27 and J usage is TRBJ1-1; perhaps TRBD1 as D (5 bases). The CDR3 is 15 residues long. V dropped 1 base and J dropped 1 base, with 10 bases sitting between them. Per the germline V gene, CDR1 is MNHEY and CDR2 is SMNVEV (reference sequence). The CDR3 protein is CASSLFYTGNTEAFF. Written as DNA, the CDR3 is TGTGCCAGCAGTTTATTTTATACAGGGAACACTGAAGCTTTCTTT.

This chain connects TRBV9 to TRBJ1-2, with 9 bases fitting TRBD1. The germline CDR1 and CDR2 sequences are SGDLS and YYNGEE. The junction had 1 base not matched to a gene; V was cut back by 3 bases and J by 4 bases. The length of the CDR3 is 13 residues. The CDR3 protein is CASSEQGAYGYTF. CDR3 nucleotide sequence: TGTGCCAGCAGCGAACAGGGGGCCTATGGCTACACCTTC. The complete variable domain, with remaining parts taken from reference TRBV9 and TRBJ1-2, reads DSGVTQTPKHLITATGQRVTLRCSPRSGDLSVYWYQQSLDQGLQFLIQYYNGEERAKGNILERFSAQQFPDLHSELNLSSLELGDSALYFCASSEQGAYGYTFGSGTRLTVV.

CDR3 in amino acids: CASSFRGGQGGYEQYF. In nucleotides, the CDR3 is TGTGCCAGCAGCTTCAGAGGCGGACAGGGGGGGTACGAGCAGTACTTC. The rearrangement uses TRBV7-9 and TRBJ2-7; 10 bases match TRBD1. Germline trimming cut 3 bases from V and 4 bases from J; bases unmatched to any gene: 9. This CDR3 is built from 16 residues. Germline CDR1 is SEHNR and CDR2 is FQNEAQ (reference sequence). Based on the CDR3 plus reference TRBV7-9 and TRBJ2-7, the full variable domain is DTGVSQNPRHKITKRGQNVTFRCDPISEHNRLYWYRQTLGQGPEFLTYFQNEAQLEKSRLLSDRFSAERPKGSFSTLEIQRTEQGDSAMYLCASSFRGGQGGYEQYFGPGTRLTVT.

In nucleotides, the CDR3 is TGTGCCAGCAGCTTGGGGAGATCGAACACCGGGGAGCTGTTTTTT. Encoded protein: CASSLGRSNTGELFF. J is TRBJ2-2 and V is TRBV5-4; D gene unclear. CDR1 and CDR2 from the germline V gene are SGHNT and YYREEE (reference sequence). The CDR3 spans 15 residues. V was pared by 0 bases and J by 0 bases, with 6 bases between.

The rearrangement uses TRBV11-2 and TRBJ1-1; D may be TRBD1 (5 bases). Trimming cost V 4 bases and J 3 bases, with 12 bases left between them. CDR3 length: 14 residues. Germline CDR1 reads SGHAT; CDR2 reads FQNNGV. CDR3 loop: CASSWRRGYTEAFF. The CDR3 nucleotides are TGTGCCAGCAGCTGGCGGAGGGGCTACACTGAAGCTTTCTTT.

The V and J genes are TRBV5-5 and TRBJ2-3; 7 bases match TRBD1. There are 14 residues in the CDR3. Germline V gene sequence: CDR1 SGHKS, CDR2 YYEKEE (reference sequence). V shed 4 bases, J shed 4 bases, and the junction held 6 bases outside the gene matches. This chain's CDR3 is CASSPGQAADTQYF. In DNA form, the CDR3 reads TGTGCCAGCAGCCCCGGACAGGCCGCAGATACGCAGTATTTT.

The chain couples TRBV18 to TRBJ1-1; 7 nucleotides align to TRBD1. The CDR3 loop spans 16 amino acids. The junction had 5 bases not matched to a gene; V was cut back by 0 bases and J by 1 base. Per the germline V gene, CDR1 is KGHSH and CDR2 is LQKENI. CDR3 nucleotide sequence: TGTGCCAGCTCACCACCCAAGGGACAGTCGAACACTGAAGCTTTCTTT. Translation gives CASSPPKGQSNTEAFF. Using reference TRBV18 and TRBJ1-1 for the parts outside the CDR3, the full variable domain is NAGVMQNPRHLVRRRGQEARLRCSPMKGHSHVYWYRQLPEEGLKFMVYLQKENIIDESGMPKERFSAEFPKEGPSILRIQQVVRGDSAAYFCASSPPKGQSNTEAFFGQGTRLTVV.

The chain recombines TRBV11-2 with TRBJ2-3, with 10 bases lining up with TRBD2. Unmatched junction bases numbered 12, after V lost 7 bases and J lost 2 bases. This CDR3 region has 17 residues. Germline CDR1 and CDR2: SGHAT and FQNNGV. For the CDR3, the DNA is TGTGCCAGCACCGCATTGGGGGGACTAGCGATCACAGATACGCAGTATTTT. Protein sequence: CASTALGGLAITDTQYF.

J is TRBJ2-5 and V is TRBV20-1; D not certain. The CDR3 spans 10 residues. The V gene lost 3 bases and the J gene lost 7 bases, with 6 bases spanning the gap. CDR1 is DFQATT and CDR2 is SNEGSKA in the germline V gene (reference sequence). CDR3 nucleotide sequence: TGCAGTGCTAGGAACGGGACCCAGTACTTC. This translates into CSARNGTQYF.

The rearrangement joins TRBV30 to TRBJ1-4; D not resolved. V dropped 2 bases and J dropped 5 bases, with 9 bases sitting between them. CDR1 is GTSNPN, CDR2 SVGIG, per germline (reference sequence). This CDR3 region has 13 residues. As DNA, the CDR3 is TGTGCCTGGAGTATAAGGAGGAATGAAAAACTGTTTTTT. Translating gives CAWSIRRNEKLFF.

The chain couples TRBV19 to TRBJ2-7; 9 bases agree with TRBD1. Germline V gives CDR1 LNHDA, CDR2 SQIVND (reference sequence). The CDR3 runs to 15 residues. V dropped 3 bases and J dropped 3; count of bases not matched to a gene: 6. Here the CDR3 reads CASSMRGQGVYEQYF. DNA for the CDR3: TGTGCCAGTAGTATGAGGGGACAGGGAGTCTACGAGCAGTACTTC.

The V gene is TRBV9, the J gene TRBJ2-2, with 11 nucleotides matching TRBD2. The ends lost 6 bases at V and 4 bases at J; junction bases unmatched: 2. This CDR3 region has 14 residues. Germline assignment: CDR1 SGDLS and CDR2 YYNGEE. CDR3 region: CASTGTSGTGELFF. CDR3 nucleotides: TGTGCCAGCACCGGGACTAGCGGCACCGGGGAGCTGTTTTTT.

This chain connects TRBV19 to TRBJ2-6; 7 nucleotides line up with TRBD1. Germline V gene data show CDR1 as LNHDA and CDR2 as SQIVND (reference sequence). The CDR3 has 16 amino acids. The V segment lost 6 bases and the J segment 0 bases; nucleotides outside the gene matches: 5. The chain's CDR3 is CASSYRGSSGANVLTF. The CDR3 DNA follows: TGTGCCAGTAGCTACAGGGGCTCCTCTGGGGCCAACGTCCTGACTTTC.

The V call is TRBV9, the J call TRBJ2-1; TRBD2 matches 8 bases. Per germline, CDR1 SGDLS and CDR2 YYNGEE. The CDR3 sequence is 15 residues long. V shed 2 bases, J shed 6 bases, and the junction held 7 bases outside the gene matches. CDR3 in DNA: TGTGCCAGCAGCGTCGCCGGGGGGGCGGGCAATGAGCAGTTCTTC. Its translation: CASSVAGGAGNEQFF.

The CDR3 DNA follows: TGCAGCGTTGAAGGGCGACAGGGGAGCACTGAAGCTTTCTTT. It is translated as CSVEGRQGSTEAFF. The chain uses TRBV29-1 and TRBJ1-1, with 8 bases that match TRBD1. There are 14 residues in the CDR3. Trimming took 1 base from V and 4 from J; bases not matched to a gene: 5. The germline V gene has CDR1 SQVTM and CDR2 ANQGSEA.

The gene calls are TRBV30 and TRBJ2-3; D is perhaps TRBD2 (6 bases). Germline V lookup: CDR1 GTSNPN, CDR2 SVGIG (reference sequence). The CDR3 is 14 residues long. Deletions cut 4 bases from V and 6 bases from J, with 17 bases between. In DNA, the CDR3 is TGTGCCTGGATACGAAGCGGGTGGCCGGATACGCAGTATTTT. This codes for CAWIRSGWPDTQYF. The variable domain in full, with the rest retrieved from reference TRBV30 and TRBJ2-3, is SQTIHQWPATLVQPVGSPLSLECTVEGTSNPNLYWYRQAAGRGLQLLFYSVGIGQISSEVPQNLSASRPQDRQFILSSKKLLLSDSGFYLCAWIRSGWPDTQYFGPGTRLTVL.